These 5 T cell receptor beta chains share one sample of origin, sequenced in a study of identifying expanded T cells in peripheral blood (dated by TCRdb to between 2019 and 2020). Libraries were constructed by the immunoSEQ multiplex PCR assay. Not all clones reach the TCRdb copy of this immuneACCESS table, which keeps in-frame sequences only. Checked studies attribute under half of the gap to unresolved V genes and leave the rest unexplained. This sample lists roughly 100,000 clones; roughly 88% were detected once. The ten largest make up over 12% of the sample. The source material was blood. Source of these receptors: a person aged 18 to 70 in good health.

The V and J genes are TRBV6-4 and TRBJ2-5, with 9 bases that match TRBD2. Germline loops: CDR1 MRHNA, CDR2 SNTAGT. With 4 bases clipped from V and 0 bases from J, the junction kept 9 bases outside the gene matches. CDR3 length equals 17 residues. The CDR3: CASSVRLAGVDQETQYF. CDR3 nucleotides: TGTGCCAGCAGTGTGCGGTTAGCGGGAGTGGACCAAGAGACCCAGTACTTC.

CDR3 region: CASSSRDRTYGYTF. DNA of the CDR3: TGTGCCAGCAGCTCGAGGGACAGGACCTATGGCTACACCTTC. The chain combines TRBV7-9 with TRBJ1-2, with 8 bases matching TRBD1. CDR3 size: 14 residues. V dropped 4 bases and J dropped 4; count of bases not matched to a gene: 5. The germline CDR1 and CDR2 sequences are SEHNR and FQNEAQ (reference sequence).

The chain uses TRBV4-3 and TRBJ2-7; 7 bases are a match to TRBD1. J gave up 5 bases and V 2 bases, and 6 bases lay outside the gene matches. Germline values: CDR1 LGHNA, CDR2 YSLEER. The CDR3 is made up of 14 amino acids. DNA of the CDR3: TGCGCCAGCAGCCAACTTAGGCAGGGGGACGAGCAGTACTTC. It specifies CASSQLRQGDEQYF.

This chain links TRBV2 with TRBJ1-5, with 7 bases lining up with TRBD1. This CDR3 comprises 13 residues. Germline V lookup: CDR1 SNHLY, CDR2 FYNNEI. After removal of 4 bases from V and 5 bases from J, the junction contained 2 bases not matched to a gene. CDR3 coding DNA: TGTGCCAGCAGTGCGGACAGGTATCAGCCCCAGCATTTT. This codes for CASSADRYQPQHF. Full variable domain (outside the CDR3, taken from reference TRBV2 and TRBJ1-5): EPEVTQTPSHQVTQMGQEVILRCVPISNHLYFYWYRQILGQKVEFLVSFYNNEISEKSEIFDDQFSVERPDGSNFTLKIRSTKLEDSAMYFCASSADRYQPQHFGDGTRLSIL.

V and J are TRBV11-2 and TRBJ2-7; D may be TRBD1 (6 bases). The CDR3 is 15 residues long. Germline V lookup: CDR1 SGHAT, CDR2 FQNNGV. V lost 5 bases and J lost 4, with 18 bases in between. CDR3: CASSTVWQGPYEQYF. For the CDR3, the DNA is TGTGCCAGCAGCACCGTCTGGCAGGGGCCATACGAGCAGTACTTC.